Included here is one TCR beta chain sequence, with context. Sequencing was performed with immunoSEQ multiplex PCR; in TCRdb, only in-frame clones are kept and a portion is missing. The sample has 18,000 or so clones, roughly 83% seen once. Germline CDR1 is MNHEY and CDR2 is SVGAGI. Trimming took 6 bases from V and 0 from J; bases not matched to a gene: 4. The CDR3 is 15 residues long. This sample was taken from a study of OX40 agonist ivuxolimab in advanced cancers. The chain has TRBV6-5 and TRBJ1-2; 10 nucleotides align to TRBD1. The receptor's source is an adult with an advanced solid tumor such as melanoma, head and neck, liver or kidney cancer. The sequences come from CD4+ or CD8+ T cells sorted from blood, collected in a trial of the OX40 agonist ivuxolimab. The CDR3 protein is CASSGTGVANYGYTF. The CDR3 bases are TGTGCCAGCAGCGGGACAGGGGTTGCTAACTATGGCTACACCTTC.